This T cell receptor beta chain was captured by sequencing in a study of blood T cells in healthy people across ages. With a J-beta primer mix and a sample-barcoded 5' primer, a second PCR ran about 6 to 11 cycles. TCRdb passed the 5' RACE reads through MiXCR, listing each CDR3 protein once. The data show roughly 1.7 million distinct CDR3 sequences, roughly 32% seen once. The V gene's germline CDR1 is MNHEY and CDR2 SMNVEV (reference sequence). Trimming left V 4 bases short and J 4 bases short, with 14 bases between. The CDR3 loop spans 15 amino acids. This clonotype was seen a few times. This TCR came from a woman aged 25 to 39 in good health. The chain links TRBV27 to TRBJ2-1; D gene unclear. Material: blood. DNA of the CDR3: TGTGCCAGCAGTTCCCGGGCTTCGAAGTACAATGAGCAGTTCTTC. Protein: CASSSRASKYNEQFF.